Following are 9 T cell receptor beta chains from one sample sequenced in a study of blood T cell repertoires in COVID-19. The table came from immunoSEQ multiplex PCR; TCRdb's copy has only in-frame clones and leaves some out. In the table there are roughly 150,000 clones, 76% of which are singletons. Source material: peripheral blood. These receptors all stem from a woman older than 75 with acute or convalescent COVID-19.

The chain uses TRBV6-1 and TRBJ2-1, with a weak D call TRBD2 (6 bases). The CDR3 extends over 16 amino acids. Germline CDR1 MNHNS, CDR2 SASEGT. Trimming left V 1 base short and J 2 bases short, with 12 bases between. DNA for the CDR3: TGTGCCAGCAGTGAAGACTTGGGACTTACCTACAATGAGCAGTTCTTC. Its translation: CASSEDLGLTYNEQFF.

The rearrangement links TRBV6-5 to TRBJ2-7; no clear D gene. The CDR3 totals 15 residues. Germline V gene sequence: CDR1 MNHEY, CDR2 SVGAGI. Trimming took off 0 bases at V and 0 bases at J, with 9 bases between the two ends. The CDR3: CASSYSPGDSYEQYF. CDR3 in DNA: TGTGCCAGCAGTTACTCGCCAGGTGACTCCTACGAGCAGTACTTC.

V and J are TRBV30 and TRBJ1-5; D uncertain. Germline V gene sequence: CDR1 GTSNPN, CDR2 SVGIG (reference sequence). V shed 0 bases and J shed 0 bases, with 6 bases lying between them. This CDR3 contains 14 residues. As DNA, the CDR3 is TGTGCCTGGAGTGTATCCTATAGCAATCAGCCCCAGCATTTT. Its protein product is CAWSVSYSNQPQHF.

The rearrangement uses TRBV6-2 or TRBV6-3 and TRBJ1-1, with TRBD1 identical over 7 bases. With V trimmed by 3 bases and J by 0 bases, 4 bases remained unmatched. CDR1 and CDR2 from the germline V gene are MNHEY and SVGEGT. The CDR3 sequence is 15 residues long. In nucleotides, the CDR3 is TGTGCCAGCAGTTATCATGGGACAGTGAACACTGAAGCTTTCTTT. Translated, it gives CASSYHGTVNTEAFF.

The chain's CDR3 is CASSYSPRITEAFF. The CDR3 coding sequence is TGTGCCAGCAGTTACTCCCCTCGTATAACTGAAGCTTTCTTT. The rearrangement uses TRBV6-6 and TRBJ1-1; D call uncertain. The CDR3 consists of 14 residues. Germline V gene data show CDR1 as MNHNY and CDR2 as SVGAGI (reference sequence). Trimming took 0 bases from V and 5 from J, leaving 10 bases between them.

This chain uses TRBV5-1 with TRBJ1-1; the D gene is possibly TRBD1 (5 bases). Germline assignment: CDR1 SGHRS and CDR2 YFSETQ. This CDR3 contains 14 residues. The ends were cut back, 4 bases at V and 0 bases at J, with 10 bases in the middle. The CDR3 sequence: CASSVQVMNTEAFF. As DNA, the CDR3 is TGCGCCAGCAGCGTACAGGTTATGAACACTGAAGCTTTCTTT.

In DNA form, the CDR3 reads TGTGCCAGCAGTGAAGACCCAGGAGGAAACACCATATATTTT. Translated, it gives CASSEDPGGNTIYF. The chain has TRBV2 and TRBJ1-3, with D uncertain. V lost 1 base, J lost 4 bases, and 8 bases lay in between. The CDR3 covers 14 residues. Germline assignment: CDR1 SNHLY and CDR2 FYNNEI.

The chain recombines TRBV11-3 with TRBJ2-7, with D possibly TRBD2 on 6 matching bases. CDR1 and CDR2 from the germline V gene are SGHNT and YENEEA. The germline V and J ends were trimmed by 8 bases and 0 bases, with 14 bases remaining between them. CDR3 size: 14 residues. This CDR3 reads CASRPSVDSYEQYF. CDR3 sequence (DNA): TGTGCCAGCCGGCCTAGCGTGGACTCCTACGAGCAGTACTTC.

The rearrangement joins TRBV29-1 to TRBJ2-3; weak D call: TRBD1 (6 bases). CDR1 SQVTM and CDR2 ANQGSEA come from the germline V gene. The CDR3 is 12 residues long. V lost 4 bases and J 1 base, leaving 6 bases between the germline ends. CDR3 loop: CSVAGGTDTQYF. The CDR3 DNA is TGCAGCGTTGCAGGGGGCACAGATACGCAGTATTTT.